This entry is about one TCR beta chain. Repertoires were generated with immunoSEQ multiplex PCR, while TCRdb's copy carries only in-frame clones and drops some. The sample yields 55,000 to 75,000 clones, around 92% seen once. The sample belongs to a study of technical replicates of blood from a few donors. Germline loops: CDR1 MGHRA, CDR2 YSYEKL. There are 16 residues in the CDR3. After removal of 1 base from V and 4 bases from J, the junction contained 8 bases not matched to a gene. The chain joins TRBV4-1 to TRBJ2-7; 9 nucleotides align to TRBD1. Source material: T cells isolated from PBMCs. The clonotype comes from a human donor in good health. The CDR3 loop reads CASSQVGTGLRYEQYF. In DNA form, the CDR3 reads TGCGCCAGCAGCCAAGTTGGGACAGGGTTACGATACGAGCAGTACTTC.